Following are 23 T cell receptor beta chains from one sample sequenced in a study of blood T cell repertoires in COVID-19. Generated by immunoSEQ multiplex PCR, the TCRdb table keeps only in-frame clones and is missing some. The data contain nearly 80,000 clones, roughly 80% of them seen just once; the ten biggest clones take up just under 6%. The sample was peripheral blood. These receptors were collected from a man aged 60 to 69 with active or convalescent COVID-19.

The V gene is TRBV5-1, the J gene TRBJ2-5; tentative D call: TRBD1 (6 bases). Germline CDR1 and CDR2: SGHRS and YFSETQ. This CDR3 comprises 15 residues. Trimming left V 5 bases short and J 0 bases short, with 14 bases between. In nucleotides, the CDR3 is TGCGCCAGCAGATCCCGGACAGTAAACCAAGAGACCCAGTACTTC. It is translated as CASRSRTVNQETQYF.

The table lists this clone with a count of one. CDR3 DNA: TGTGCCAGCTCACCACCGACAGGGGGGGATTCACCCCTCCACTTT. Translated: CASSPPTGGDSPLHF. The chain combines TRBV18 with TRBJ1-6, with 9 bases aligning to TRBD1. The trim removed 0 bases at V and 8 bases at J, leaving 2 bases unmatched. CDR1 KGHSH and CDR2 LQKENI come from the germline V gene. This CDR3 has 15 residues.

This clone was seen once. This chain links TRBV14 with TRBJ1-2; D is uncertain. CDR3 length: 15 amino acids. The germline V gene has CDR1 SGHDN and CDR2 FVKESK. V lost 3 bases and J 4 bases, leaving 15 bases between the germline ends. In nucleotides, the CDR3 is TGTGCCAGCAGCCAGTATACCGGGAGTTCCTATGGCTACACCTTC. Translation gives CASSQYTGSSYGYTF.

V is TRBV18 and J is TRBJ1-2, with TRBD1 matching 9 bases. Germline V gives CDR1 KGHSH, CDR2 LQKENI. J lost 2 bases, V lost 2 bases, and 3 bases had no gene match. CDR3 size: 15 residues. CDR3 DNA sequence: TGTGCCAGCTCACCAGCCGGGACAGGGAACTATGGCTACACCTTC. It is translated as CASSPAGTGNYGYTF.

The table lists this clone with a few counts. The chain joins TRBV7-9 to TRBJ1-2; TRBD1 matches 11 bases. Per the germline V gene, CDR1 is SEHNR and CDR2 is FQNEAQ (reference sequence). V lost 5 bases, J lost 3 bases, and 5 bases stayed unmatched. The CDR3 runs 15 residues. CDR3: CASSPGTGGDYGYTF. The CDR3 DNA reads as TGTGCCAGCAGCCCTGGGACAGGGGGGGACTATGGCTACACCTTC.

The chain carries TRBV19 and TRBJ1-6; 10 bases align to TRBD1. Germline V gene data show CDR1 as LNHDA and CDR2 as SQIVND (reference sequence). The CDR3 has 15 residues. The junction had 0 bases not matched to a gene; V was cut back by 1 base and J by 6 bases. CDR3 protein: CASSIGQGANSPLHF. The CDR3, as DNA: TGTGCCAGTAGTATAGGACAGGGGGCTAATTCACCCCTCCACTTT.

V gene TRBV11-3 combines with J gene TRBJ2-7, with 10 bases fitting TRBD2. The CDR3 length is 13 residues. V was pared by 8 bases and J by 4 bases, with 5 bases of the junction left unmatched. Germline V gene data show CDR1 as SGHNT and CDR2 as YENEEA. Here the CDR3 DNA reads TGTGCCAGCGGAAGCGGGGGGGAGTACGAGCAGTACTTC. Its translation: CASGSGGEYEQYF.

The chain links TRBV3-1 (or the pseudogene TRBV3-2) to TRBJ2-7; D is undetermined. Trimming removed 0 bases from V and 6 bases from J, with 12 bases in between. Germline values: CDR1 LGHDT, CDR2 YNNKEL (reference sequence). The CDR3 has 14 amino acids. The CDR3 DNA reads TGTGCCAGCAGCCAAGACCCCAACTTCGGCGAGCAGTACTTC. Its protein is CASSQDPNFGEQYF.

The DNA of the CDR3 is TGTGCCAGTAGGGCGACAGAAAGAACGAACACCGGGGAGCTGTTTTTT. Protein product: CASRATERTNTGELFF. This chain connects TRBV19 to TRBJ2-2; possibly TRBD1 for D (5 bases). Trimming cost V 6 bases and J 0 bases, with 14 bases left between them. Germline V gene sequence: CDR1 LNHDA, CDR2 SQIVND (reference sequence). This CDR3 region has 16 residues.

The chain uses TRBV3-1 (or the pseudogene TRBV3-2) and TRBJ2-1; tentatively, D is TRBD1 (5 bases). Germline V CDR1 and CDR2: LGHDT, YNNKEL (reference sequence). CDR3 length: 18 residues. The V and J ends lost 2 bases and 9 bases respectively, with 26 bases between them. The CDR3 here is CASSQPSKGEGFSGEQFF. The CDR3 DNA sequence: TGTGCCAGCAGCCAACCCTCCAAAGGGGAAGGATTTAGTGGTGAGCAGTTCTTC.

The rearrangement joins TRBV29-1 to TRBJ1-4, with 9 bases matching TRBD1. This CDR3 spans 14 amino acids. CDR1 is SQVTM and CDR2 is ANQGSEA in the germline V gene. Germline trimming cut 4 bases from V and 7 bases from J; bases unmatched to any gene: 7. Here the CDR3 reads CSVAPGTGIEKLFF. Written as DNA, the CDR3 is TGCAGCGTTGCCCCCGGGACAGGGATTGAAAAACTGTTTTTT. The variable domain in full, with the rest retrieved from reference TRBV29-1 and TRBJ1-4, is SAVISQKPSRDICQRGTSLTIQCQVDSQVTMMFWYRQQPGQSLTLIATANQGSEATYESGFVIDKFPISRPNLTFSTLTVSNMSPEDSSIYLCSVAPGTGIEKLFFGSGTQLSVL.

The chain joins TRBV14 to TRBJ1-1; possibly TRBD1 for D (6 bases). V lost 4 bases and J lost 5, with 11 bases in between. This CDR3 is 13 amino acids long. CDR1 is SGHDN and CDR2 is FVKESK in the germline V gene. CDR3 protein: CASSRGRGTEAFF. The CDR3 DNA sequence: TGTGCCAGCAGCCGAGGGAGGGGGACTGAAGCTTTCTTT.

The chain carries TRBV29-1 and TRBJ2-5; D gene ambiguous. CDR1 and CDR2 (germline): SQVTM, ANQGSEA. The ends were cut back, 6 bases at V and 0 bases at J, with 14 bases in the middle. The CDR3 runs to 14 residues. The CDR3 is CSVPSWANQETQYF. The CDR3 coding sequence is TGCAGCGTCCCGAGTTGGGCCAACCAAGAGACCCAGTACTTC.

The chain employs TRBV4-2 and TRBJ1-1; the match to TRBD1 covers 11 bases. This CDR3 has 15 residues. Trimming removed 2 bases from V and 3 bases from J; junction bases left unmatched: 2. The germline gives CDR1 LGHNA, CDR2 YNFKEQ. CDR3 nucleotide sequence: TGTGCCAGCAGCCAACTGGGACAGGGGGACACTGAAGCTTTCTTT. It encodes CASSQLGQGDTEAFF.

This sequence joins TRBV7-6 and TRBJ1-2, with unresolved D. The CDR3 runs 15 residues. Looked up from germline, CDR1 is SGHVS and CDR2 is FNYEAQ. Trimming shortened V by 5 bases and J by 2 bases, and 15 bases separated the two germline ends. This CDR3 is CASSPQEGGNYGYTF. The CDR3 DNA reads as TGTGCCAGCAGCCCCCAGGAGGGAGGAAACTATGGCTACACCTTC. Full variable domain (outside the CDR3, taken from reference TRBV7-6 and TRBJ1-2): GAGVSQSPRYKVTKRGQDVALRCDPISGHVSLYWYRQALGQGPEFLTYFNYEAQQDKSGLPNDRFSAERPEGSISTLTIQRTEQRDSAMYRCASSPQEGGNYGYTFGSGTRLTVV.

The J gene is TRBJ2-1, the V gene TRBV9; 9 bases are shared with TRBD2. CDR3 length equals 15 residues. The germline V gene has CDR1 SGDLS and CDR2 YYNGEE. The ends lost 3 bases at V and 5 bases at J; junction bases unmatched: 6. In DNA, the CDR3 is TGTGCCAGCAGCGGAGCGGGGGGTACCCACAATGAGCAGTTCTTC. It translates to CASSGAGGTHNEQFF.

V usage is TRBV3-1 (or the pseudogene TRBV3-2) and J usage is TRBJ2-5; 7 bases fit TRBD2. The germline V gene encodes CDR1 LGHDT and CDR2 YNNKEL (reference sequence). V gave up 6 bases and J gave up 2 bases; unmatched junction bases: 6. This CDR3 has 14 residues. This CDR3 reads CASSFTGGQETQYF. In DNA, the CDR3 is TGTGCCAGCAGTTTCACGGGGGGACAAGAGACCCAGTACTTC.

CDR3 region: CSVEDPYSSGANVLTF. The CDR3 bases are TGCAGCGTTGAAGATCCCTACAGCTCTGGGGCCAACGTCCTGACTTTC. This rearrangement joins TRBV29-1 to TRBJ2-6, with no clear D. V was clipped by 0 bases and J by 0 bases, with 9 bases between them. The CDR3 length is 16 residues. Germline CDR1 reads SQVTM; CDR2 reads ANQGSEA.

This clone was seen only a few times. The chain joins TRBV4-3 to TRBJ2-7; possibly TRBD2 for D (6 bases). V was shortened by 1 base and J by 0 bases, with 10 bases between the two germline ends. The CDR3 has 15 amino acids. Per the germline V gene, CDR1 is LGHNA and CDR2 is YSLEER. The CDR3 nucleotides read TGCGCCAGCAGCCAAGTGGAGGGGAGCTCCTACGAGCAGTACTTC. This encodes CASSQVEGSSYEQYF.

This clone was detected once. The chain links TRBV6-2 or TRBV6-3 to TRBJ2-1; 10 bases match TRBD2. The germline CDR1 and CDR2 sequences are MNHEY and SVGEGT. The CDR3 extends over 17 amino acids. V lost 0 bases, J lost 4 bases, and 6 bases stayed unmatched. The chain's CDR3 is CASSYSPSGGLYNEQFF. CDR3 DNA: TGTGCCAGCAGTTACTCGCCTAGCGGGGGCCTTTACAATGAGCAGTTCTTC.

CDR3 DNA sequence: TGTGCCAGCAGTATTACAGGGGAGGAAAAACTGTTTTTT. Amino acids: CASSITGEEKLFF. The V and J genes are TRBV7-9 and TRBJ1-4, with 7 bases that match TRBD1. The CDR3 is 13 amino acids. Germline V gene data show CDR1 as SEHNR and CDR2 as FQNEAQ (reference sequence). Trimming at V came to 6 bases and at J to 8 bases, leaving 6 bases not matched to a gene.

CDR3: CASSERGPGNSPLHF. The CDR3 coding sequence is TGTGCCAGCAGTGAGAGAGGGCCGGGTAATTCACCCCTCCACTTT. This chain joins TRBV25-1 and TRBJ1-6, with unresolved D. V lost 3 bases and J 6 bases, leaving 12 bases between the germline ends. Germline values: CDR1 MGHDK, CDR2 SYGVNS. This CDR3 region has 15 residues.

The chain couples TRBV5-4 to TRBJ2-1; perhaps TRBD2 as D (5 bases). Looked up from germline, CDR1 is SGHNT and CDR2 is YYREEE (reference sequence). Trimming cost V 4 bases and J 3 bases, with 17 bases left between them. The CDR3 totals 16 residues. CDR3 loop: CASSPDPGSVYNEQFF. DNA of the CDR3: TGTGCCAGCAGCCCTGACCCGGGAAGTGTCTACAATGAGCAGTTCTTC.